The 6 T cell receptor beta chains presented below share a single source sample, sequenced in a study of cytomegalovirus exposure and HLA in healthy donors. The PCR contained 60 Vbeta and 13 Jbeta primers. Sequencing was performed with immunoSEQ multiplex PCR; in TCRdb, only in-frame clones are kept and a portion is missing. The table records 200,000 to 300,000 clones, approximately 84% of them present only once. The source material was PBMCs. These receptors were taken from a woman aged 40 to 55 in good health and CMV-seropositive.

V and J are TRBV7-9 and TRBJ2-2; TRBD2 matches 8 bases. Germline CDR1 reads SEHNR; CDR2 reads FQNEAQ (reference sequence). Germline trimming cut 5 bases from V and 6 bases from J; bases unmatched to any gene: 11. The CDR3 is made up of 16 amino acids. This CDR3 reads CASSLSTLAGPGELFF. The CDR3 coding sequence is TGTGCCAGCAGCCTATCGACGTTAGCGGGACCCGGGGAGCTGTTTTTT.

J is TRBJ2-1 and V is TRBV5-1; maybe TRBD2 (6 bases). V lost 3 bases, J lost 7 bases, and 17 bases lay in between. From germline, CDR1 is SGHRS and CDR2 YFSETQ. The CDR3 loop spans 15 amino acids. The CDR3 spells CASSSGGFGKNEQFF. Written as DNA, the CDR3 is TGCGCCAGCAGCTCTGGGGGGTTTGGGAAAAATGAGCAGTTCTTC. Drawing the rest from reference TRBV5-1 and TRBJ2-1, the complete variable domain is KAGVTQTPRYLIKTRGQQVTLSCSPISGHRSVSWYQQTPGQGLQFLFEYFSETQRNKGNFPGRFSGRQFSNSRSEMNVSTLELGDSALYLCASSSGGFGKNEQFFGPGTRLTVL.

The rearrangement uses TRBV5-1 and TRBJ1-5; D not certain. V was shortened by 0 bases and J by 3 bases, with 10 bases between the two germline ends. CDR3 size: 15 residues. The germline gives CDR1 SGHRS, CDR2 YFSETQ. The CDR3 spells CASSLDPGSNQPQHF. For the CDR3, the DNA is TGCGCCAGCAGCTTGGATCCAGGCTCCAATCAGCCCCAGCATTTT.

The count of this clone is one. This chain connects TRBV30 to TRBJ2-6, with D perhaps TRBD1 (7 bases). Per germline, CDR1 GTSNPN and CDR2 SVGIG (reference sequence). V was pared by 5 bases and J by 2 bases, with 10 bases between. The CDR3 is made up of 14 amino acids. CDR3 residues: CAWGGGPGANVLTF. CDR3 DNA sequence: TGTGCCTGGGGAGGGGGCCCTGGGGCCAACGTCCTGACTTTC.

The V and J genes are TRBV27 and TRBJ2-7; the match to TRBD2 covers 7 bases. Germline V lookup: CDR1 MNHEY, CDR2 SMNVEV (reference sequence). Losses at the gene ends were 7 bases for V and 4 bases for J; bases not matched to a gene: 13. This CDR3 comprises 15 residues. CDR3 in amino acids: CASKAGSGIGYEQYF. Here the CDR3 DNA reads TGTGCCAGCAAGGCTGGAAGCGGGATCGGGTACGAGCAGTACTTC.

This CDR3 reads CTSSQARDSSYSSTDTQYF. In DNA form, the CDR3 reads TGCACCAGCAGCCAAGCGCGGGACAGCAGTTACTCTAGCACAGATACGCAGTATTTT. This chain joins TRBV1 and TRBJ2-3; TRBD1 is the table's D call and was not checked against the DNA. TRBV1 is flagged as a pseudogene. CDR3 length equals 19 residues.